Below, 12 T cell receptor beta chains from the same sample are listed, as sequenced in a study of CD8 T cells in Susac syndrome. cDNA came from roughly 0.53 to 1 ug RNA primed by random hexamers. TCRdb re-called the immunoSEQ multiplex PCR reads with MiXCR, one entry per CDR3 protein. The sample includes approximately 210,000 distinct CDR3 sequences, 94% of them seen just once. The sample consisted of CD4+ T cells from PBMCs. Every receptor here comes from a human donor with Susac syndrome.

The CDR3 here is CASSLNVGGWYEQYF. CDR3 DNA sequence: TGCGCCAGCAGCCTCAACGTGGGGGGGTGGTACGAGCAGTACTTC. This sequence joins TRBV4-3 and TRBJ2-7; 7 bases agree with TRBD2. Germline values: CDR1 LGHNA, CDR2 YSLEER. V dropped 4 bases and J dropped 4; count of bases not matched to a gene: 10. This CDR3 region has 15 residues.

The J gene is TRBJ1-4, the V gene TRBV5-1, with D perhaps TRBD1 (6 bases). V lost 1 base and J 0 bases, leaving 22 bases between the germline ends. Germline assignment: CDR1 SGHRS and CDR2 YFSETQ. This CDR3 contains 20 residues. The chain's CDR3 is CASSLQPFGGNVATNEKLFF. Here the CDR3 DNA reads TGCGCCAGCAGCTTGCAACCCTTTGGGGGCAACGTCGCAACTAATGAAAAACTGTTTTTT.

The V and J genes are TRBV12-3 or TRBV12-4 and TRBJ1-1; TRBD1 is a possible D gene (5 bases). There are 14 residues in the CDR3. V lost 7 bases to trimming and J lost 11 bases, with 23 bases between them. In nucleotides, the CDR3 is TGTGCCAGCACCCACCAGGGTGCCCCCTCGCAGGCTTTCTTT. Encoded protein: CASTHQGAPSQAFF.

V usage is TRBV5-1 and J usage is TRBJ1-1; 7 bases agree with TRBD1. With 4 bases clipped from V and 1 base from J, the junction kept 7 bases outside the gene matches. The CDR3 consists of 15 residues. The germline CDR1 and CDR2 sequences are SGHRS and YFSETQ. The CDR3 bases are TGCGCCAGCAGCGTTACAGGGGAGGGGAACACTGAAGCTTTCTTT. Its translation: CASSVTGEGNTEAFF.

The chain uses TRBV5-6 and TRBJ2-2; D remains ambiguous. Germline V lookup: CDR1 SGHDT, CDR2 YYEEEE. Trimming pared 4 bases from V and 4 bases from J, leaving 8 bases between. The CDR3 extends over 13 amino acids. DNA of the CDR3: TGTGCCAGCAGCGCCCAATTCACCGGGGAGCTGTTTTTT. Translation gives CASSAQFTGELFF.

This clonotype was observed a single time. The chain is built from TRBV30 and TRBJ1-6, with D maybe TRBD1 (5 bases). The germline V gene encodes CDR1 GTSNPN and CDR2 SVGIG (reference sequence). This CDR3 region has 17 residues. Trimming pared 1 base from V and 0 bases from J, leaving 13 bases between. This CDR3 reads CAWSDRGVGSYNSPLHF. The CDR3 bases are TGTGCCTGGAGTGACCGGGGCGTGGGCTCCTATAATTCACCCCTCCACTTT.

This chain joins TRBV28 and TRBJ1-5; perhaps TRBD1 as D (5 bases). The CDR3 length is 16 residues. CDR1 is MDHEN and CDR2 is SYDVKM in the germline V gene. V was clipped by 8 bases and J by 0 bases, with 17 bases between them. The CDR3 coding sequence is TGTGCCAGCGGGTCTGGAGGGGAAGTTAGCAATCAGCCCCAGCATTTT. It encodes CASGSGGEVSNQPQHF.

V and J are TRBV6-5 and TRBJ2-6; no clear D. The CDR3 is made up of 14 amino acids. Germline CDR1 is MNHEY and CDR2 is SVGAGI. Trimming pared 5 bases from V and 3 bases from J, leaving 8 bases between. CDR3 sequence reads: CASSDPGGANVLTF. The CDR3 coding sequence is TGTGCCAGCAGTGACCCAGGTGGGGCCAACGTCCTGACTTTC.

This clonotype came up once. The J gene is TRBJ1-5, the V gene TRBV29-1; the D is unclear. CDR1 is SQVTM and CDR2 is ANQGSEA in the germline V gene. V was cut by 4 bases and J by 0 bases, with 7 bases left in between. CDR3 length: 13 amino acids. In nucleotides, the CDR3 is TGCAGCGTTGGTGACCGTAGCAATCAGCCCCAGCATTTT. Encoded protein: CSVGDRSNQPQHF.

V gene TRBV20-1 combines with J gene TRBJ2-1; 12 bases fit TRBD2. The junction had 7 bases not matched to a gene; V was cut back by 0 bases and J by 7 bases. Germline V lookup: CDR1 DFQATT, CDR2 SNEGSKA (reference sequence). The CDR3 loop spans 16 amino acids. In nucleotides, the CDR3 is TGCAGTGCTAGAGAACCTAGCGGGGGGGCTGGGAATGAGCAGTTCTTC. Translation: CSAREPSGGAGNEQFF.

This rearrangement joins TRBV30 to TRBJ1-5, with D unresolved. CDR1 and CDR2 (germline): GTSNPN, SVGIG (reference sequence). There are 16 residues in the CDR3. The germline V and J ends were trimmed by 0 bases and 1 base, with 13 bases remaining between them. This CDR3 reads CAWSVRRQLSNQPQHF. The CDR3 DNA sequence: TGTGCCTGGAGTGTACGGAGGCAGTTAAGCAATCAGCCCCAGCATTTT.

The CDR3, as DNA: TGTGCCACCCAAGGACCCGGGACAGGGACACCCCAGCATTTT. This translates into CATQGPGTGTPQHF. The chain uses TRBV6-6 and TRBJ1-5, with 9 bases that match TRBD1. V gave up 10 bases and J gave up 10 bases; unmatched junction bases: 14. Germline V gene lookup returns CDR1 MNHNY and CDR2 SVGAGI (reference sequence). The CDR3 runs 14 residues.